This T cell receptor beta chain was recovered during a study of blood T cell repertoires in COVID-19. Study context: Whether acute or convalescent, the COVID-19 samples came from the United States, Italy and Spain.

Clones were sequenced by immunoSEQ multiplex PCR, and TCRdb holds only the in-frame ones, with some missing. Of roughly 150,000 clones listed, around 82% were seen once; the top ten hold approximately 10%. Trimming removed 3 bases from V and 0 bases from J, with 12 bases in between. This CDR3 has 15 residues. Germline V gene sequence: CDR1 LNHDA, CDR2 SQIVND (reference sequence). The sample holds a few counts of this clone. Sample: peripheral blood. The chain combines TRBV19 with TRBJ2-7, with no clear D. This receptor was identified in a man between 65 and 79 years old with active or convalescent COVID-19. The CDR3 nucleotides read TGTGCCAGTAGTATGCGCCCCACGAGCTCCTACGAGCAGTACTTC. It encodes CASSMRPTSSYEQYF.